This T cell receptor beta chain was recorded in a study of cytomegalovirus exposure and HLA in healthy donors. General study points: Investigators reported 150 to 200 TCR beta chains as tied to cytomegalovirus. One later analysis, an examination of the roughly 130 validation repertoires, found that first-cohort TCR clusters tended to co-occur in them. The classifier was said to identify cytomegalovirus status with high specificity and sensitivity.

A note on this clone: The antigen is undetermined.

Germline CDR1 and CDR2: SGHRS and YFSETQ. With 2 bases removed from V and 9 bases from J, the gap between germline ends came to 21 bases. The CDR3 totals 16 residues. Clones were sequenced by immunoSEQ multiplex PCR, and TCRdb holds only the in-frame ones, with some missing. This sample has roughly 60,000 clones, with around 94% found just once. The genes are TRBV5-1 and TRBJ2-1; TRBD2 is a possible D gene (5 bases). The material sequenced was PBMCs. This sequence originates from a man younger than 35 in good health and CMV-seronegative. The DNA for the CDR3 is TGCGCCAGCAGCTTCTTCTGGAGGACCCCCCCCTGTGAGCAGTTCTTC. As protein: CASSFFWRTPPCEQFF.